This TCR beta chain was retrieved from a study of blood T cell repertoires in COVID-19. Study summary: COVID-19 samples collected from the United States, Italy and Spain covered acute and convalescent phases. PBMCs, B-cell-depleted T cells, or T cells were the source of the cDNA or gDNA that made up the material.

In the original workflow: Estimated nucleated cell counts came from reference gene primer amplification. The repertoire was sequenced with immunoSEQ multiplex PCR; TCRdb's copy has only in-frame clones and lacks some. Clone size and V and J calls were adopted from that table, with D and trimming inferred from the DNA. There are 110,000 to 150,000 clones in the sample; 84% occur only once, and approximately 40% lies in the top ten. This TCR derives from a human donor in a cohort sampled during active COVID-19. The sequenced sample consisted of peripheral blood.

This chain's CDR3 is CASSQQGKSDTQYF. Written as DNA, the CDR3 is TGTGCCAGCAGCCAACAGGGTAAATCGGATACGCAGTATTTT. The rearrangement uses TRBV7-2 and TRBJ2-3; a possible D gene is TRBD1 (6 bases). From germline, CDR1 is SGHTA and CDR2 FQGNSA. Trimming pared 5 bases from V and 6 bases from J, leaving 15 bases between. The CDR3 length is 14 residues.